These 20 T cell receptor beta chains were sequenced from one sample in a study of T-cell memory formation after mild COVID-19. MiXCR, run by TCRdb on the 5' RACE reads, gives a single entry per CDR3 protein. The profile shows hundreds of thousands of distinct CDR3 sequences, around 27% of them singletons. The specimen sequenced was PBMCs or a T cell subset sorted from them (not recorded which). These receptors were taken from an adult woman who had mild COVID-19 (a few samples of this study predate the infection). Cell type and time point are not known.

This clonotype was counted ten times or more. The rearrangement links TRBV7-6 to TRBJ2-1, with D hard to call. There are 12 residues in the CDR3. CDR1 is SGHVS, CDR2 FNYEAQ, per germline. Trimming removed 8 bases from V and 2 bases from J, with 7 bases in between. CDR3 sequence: CASGLTYNEQFF. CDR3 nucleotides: TGTGCCAGCGGCCTCACCTACAATGAGCAGTTCTTC.

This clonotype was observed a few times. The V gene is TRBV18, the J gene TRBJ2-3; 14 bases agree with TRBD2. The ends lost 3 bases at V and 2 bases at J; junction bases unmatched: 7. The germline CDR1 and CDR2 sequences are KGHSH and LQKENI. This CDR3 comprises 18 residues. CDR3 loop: CASSPGLAGGLYTDTQYF. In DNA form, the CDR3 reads TGTGCCAGCTCACCCGGACTAGCGGGGGGCTTATACACAGATACGCAGTATTTT.

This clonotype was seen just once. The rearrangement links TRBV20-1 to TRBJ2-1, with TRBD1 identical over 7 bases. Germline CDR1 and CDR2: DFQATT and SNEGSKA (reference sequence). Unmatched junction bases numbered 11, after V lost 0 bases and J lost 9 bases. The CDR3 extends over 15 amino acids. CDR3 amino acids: CSAREGGRRRGEQFF. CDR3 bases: TGCAGTGCTAGAGAAGGGGGCAGGAGGCGCGGTGAGCAGTTCTTC.

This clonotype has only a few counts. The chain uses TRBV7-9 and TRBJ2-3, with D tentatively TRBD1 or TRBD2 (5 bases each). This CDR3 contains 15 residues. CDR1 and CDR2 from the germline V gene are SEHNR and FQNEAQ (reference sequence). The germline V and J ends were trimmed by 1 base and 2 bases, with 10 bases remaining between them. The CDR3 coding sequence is TGTGCCAGCAGCTTAGGAAGGGGACCCACAGATACGCAGTATTTT. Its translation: CASSLGRGPTDTQYF.

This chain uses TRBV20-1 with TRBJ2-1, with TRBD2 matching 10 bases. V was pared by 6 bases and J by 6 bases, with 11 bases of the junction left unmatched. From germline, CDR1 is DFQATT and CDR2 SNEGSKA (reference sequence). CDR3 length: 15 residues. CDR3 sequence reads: CSAPGRLAGVNEQFF. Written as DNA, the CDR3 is TGCAGTGCCCCAGGCCGGCTAGCGGGGGTCAATGAGCAGTTCTTC.

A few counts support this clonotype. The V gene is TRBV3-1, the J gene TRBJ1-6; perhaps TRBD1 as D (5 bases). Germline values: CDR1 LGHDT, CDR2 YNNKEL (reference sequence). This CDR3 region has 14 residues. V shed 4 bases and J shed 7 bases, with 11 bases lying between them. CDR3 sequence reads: CASSPIRGNSPLHF. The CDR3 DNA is TGTGCCAGCAGCCCGATCCGGGGGAATTCACCCCTCCACTTT.

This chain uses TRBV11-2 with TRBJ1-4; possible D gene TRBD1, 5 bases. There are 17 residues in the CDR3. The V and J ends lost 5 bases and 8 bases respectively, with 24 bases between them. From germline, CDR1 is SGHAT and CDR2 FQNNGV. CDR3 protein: CASSLGSAGRVSEKLFF. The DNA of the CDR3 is TGTGCCAGCAGCCTAGGAAGTGCGGGCAGGGTATCGGAAAAACTGTTTTTT.

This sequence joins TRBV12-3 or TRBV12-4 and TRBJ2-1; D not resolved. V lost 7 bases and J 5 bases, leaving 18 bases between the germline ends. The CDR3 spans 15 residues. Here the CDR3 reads CASNGLPDLNNEQFF. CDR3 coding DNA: TGTGCCAGCAATGGTCTCCCCGATCTAAACAATGAGCAGTTCTTC.

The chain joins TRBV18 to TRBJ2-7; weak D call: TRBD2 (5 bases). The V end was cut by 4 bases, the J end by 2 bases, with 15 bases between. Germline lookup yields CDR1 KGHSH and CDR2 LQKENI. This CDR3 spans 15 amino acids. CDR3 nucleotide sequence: TGTGCCAGCTCACTCTTCGAGGGTTCCCCCTACGAGCAGTACTTC. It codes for CASSLFEGSPYEQYF.

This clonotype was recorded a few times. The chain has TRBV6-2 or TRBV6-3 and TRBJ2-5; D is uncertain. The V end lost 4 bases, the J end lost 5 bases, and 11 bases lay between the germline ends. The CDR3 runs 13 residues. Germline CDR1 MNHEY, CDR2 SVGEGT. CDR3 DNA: TGTGCCAGCAGTTGGATCGAGCGCGAGACCCAGTACTTC. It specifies CASSWIERETQYF.

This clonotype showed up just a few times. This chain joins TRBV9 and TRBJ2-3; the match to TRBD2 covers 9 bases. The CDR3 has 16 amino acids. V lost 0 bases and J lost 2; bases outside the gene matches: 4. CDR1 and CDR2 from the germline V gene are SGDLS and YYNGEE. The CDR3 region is CASSVEGTSSTDTQYF. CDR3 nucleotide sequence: TGTGCCAGCAGCGTAGAGGGGACTAGCTCCACAGATACGCAGTATTTT.

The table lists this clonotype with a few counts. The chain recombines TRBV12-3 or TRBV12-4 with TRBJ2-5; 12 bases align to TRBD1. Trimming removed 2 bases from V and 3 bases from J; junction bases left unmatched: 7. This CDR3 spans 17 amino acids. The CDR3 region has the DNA TGTGCCAGCAGTTTACCCCCGGGACAGGGGGCCGAAGAGACCCAGTACTTC. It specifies CASSLPPGQGAEETQYF.

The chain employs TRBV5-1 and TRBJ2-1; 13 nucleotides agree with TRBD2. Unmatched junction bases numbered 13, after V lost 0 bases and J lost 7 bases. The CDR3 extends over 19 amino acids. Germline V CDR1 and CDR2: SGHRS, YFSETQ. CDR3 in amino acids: CASSLDPGLAGKFENEQFF. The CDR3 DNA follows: TGCGCCAGCAGCTTGGACCCGGGACTAGCGGGAAAGTTCGAGAATGAGCAGTTCTTC.

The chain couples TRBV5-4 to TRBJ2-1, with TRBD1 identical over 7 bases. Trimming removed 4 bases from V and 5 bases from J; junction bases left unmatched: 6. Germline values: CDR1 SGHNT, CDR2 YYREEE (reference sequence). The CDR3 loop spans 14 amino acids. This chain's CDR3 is CASSPATGDNEQFF. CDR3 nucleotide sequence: TGTGCCAGCAGCCCCGCAACAGGGGACAATGAGCAGTTCTTC.

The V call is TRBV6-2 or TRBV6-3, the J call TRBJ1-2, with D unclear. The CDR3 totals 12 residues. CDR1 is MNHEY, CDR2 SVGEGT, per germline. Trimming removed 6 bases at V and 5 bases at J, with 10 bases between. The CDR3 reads CASSSAVYGYTF. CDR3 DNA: TGTGCCAGCAGCTCGGCCGTTTATGGCTACACCTTC.

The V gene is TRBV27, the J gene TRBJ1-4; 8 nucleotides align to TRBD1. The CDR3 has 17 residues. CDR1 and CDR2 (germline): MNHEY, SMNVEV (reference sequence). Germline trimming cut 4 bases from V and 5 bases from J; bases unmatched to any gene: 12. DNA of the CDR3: TGTGCCAGCAGTTCATCCCCCGACAGGGGAGGAAATGAAAAACTGTTTTTT. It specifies CASSSSPDRGGNEKLFF.

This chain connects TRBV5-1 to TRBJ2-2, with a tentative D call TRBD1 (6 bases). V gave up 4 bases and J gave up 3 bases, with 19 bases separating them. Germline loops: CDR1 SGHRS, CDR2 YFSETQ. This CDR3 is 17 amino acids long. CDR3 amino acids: CASSPLALQGYTGELFF. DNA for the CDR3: TGCGCCAGCAGCCCGCTCGCCTTGCAGGGGTACACCGGGGAGCTGTTTTTT. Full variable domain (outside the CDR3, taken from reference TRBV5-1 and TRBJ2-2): KAGVTQTPRYLIKTRGQQVTLSCSPISGHRSVSWYQQTPGQGLQFLFEYFSETQRNKGNFPGRFSGRQFSNSRSEMNVSTLELGDSALYLCASSPLALQGYTGELFFGEGSRLTVL.

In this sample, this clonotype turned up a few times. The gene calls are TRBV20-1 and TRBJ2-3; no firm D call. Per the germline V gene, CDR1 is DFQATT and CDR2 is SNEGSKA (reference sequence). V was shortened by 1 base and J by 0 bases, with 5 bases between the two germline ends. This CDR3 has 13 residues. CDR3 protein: CSARVASTDTQYF. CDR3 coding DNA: TGCAGTGCTAGAGTGGCCAGCACAGATACGCAGTATTTT.

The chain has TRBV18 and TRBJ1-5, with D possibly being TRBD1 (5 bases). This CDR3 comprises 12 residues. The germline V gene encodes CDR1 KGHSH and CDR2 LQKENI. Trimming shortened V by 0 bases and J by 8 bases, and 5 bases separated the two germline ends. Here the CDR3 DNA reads TGTGCCAGCTCACCACCACAGGAGCCCCAGCATTTT. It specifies CASSPPQEPQHF. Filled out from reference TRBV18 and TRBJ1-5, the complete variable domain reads NAGVMQNPRHLVRRRGQEARLRCSPMKGHSHVYWYRQLPEEGLKFMVYLQKENIIDESGMPKERFSAEFPKEGPSILRIQQVVRGDSAAYFCASSPPQEPQHFGDGTRLSIL.

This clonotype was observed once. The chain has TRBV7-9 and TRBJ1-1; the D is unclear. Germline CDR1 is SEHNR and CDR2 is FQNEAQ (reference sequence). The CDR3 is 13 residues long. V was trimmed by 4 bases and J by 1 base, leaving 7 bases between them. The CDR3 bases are TGTGCCAGCAGCTGGAAAGGGAACACTGAAGCTTTCTTT. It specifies CASSWKGNTEAFF.